The sequence of this T cell receptor (beta chain) was determined in a study of shared clonotypes between healthy human individuals. Donors, healthy HIV-negative adults, lacked recent acute infections or vaccinations. Points from the study as a whole: Naive subsets, compared against memory subsets, generally had larger estimated richness values.

Sorted-subset replicate PCR reactions were performed with roughly 200 ng DNA, corresponding to tens of thousands of T cell genomes. Clones were sequenced by immunoSEQ multiplex PCR, and TCRdb holds only the in-frame ones, with some missing. This table holds roughly 2.6 million clones, approximately 90% found once. Comment on this clone: What it binds is unknown.

This CDR3 has 15 residues. With 3 bases removed from V and 0 bases from J, the gap between germline ends came to 9 bases. Germline V CDR1 and CDR2: SGDLS, YYNGEE. The J gene is TRBJ1-4, the V gene TRBV9; maybe TRBD1 (5 bases). The receptor's source is a man aged 18-30 years in good health. The specimen was naive CD4+ T cells sorted from blood. Indicated subset: CD45RA+ positively selected. CDR3 region: CASSAGLTTNEKLFF. The CDR3 nucleotides read TGTGCCAGCAGCGCGGGGCTGACAACTAATGAAAAACTGTTTTTT.